This is a list of T cell receptor beta chains from one sample in a study of blood T cell repertoires in COVID-19. Assay: immunoSEQ multiplex PCR; the TCRdb copy retains only in-frame clones and omits some. In the table there are over 60,000 clones, 60% to 85% of which are singletons. The specimen was peripheral blood. These receptors were collected from a woman older than 75 with acute or convalescent COVID-19. The CDR3 runs from the conserved cysteine through the conserved F or W. The D gene is left open where the match is weak. Clone size, where shown, is once, few, many, or a class for clones that have expanded.

abundance | j_gene | d_gene | v_gene | CDR3nt | CDR3aa
few | TRBJ1-4 | - | TRBV28 | TGTGCCAGCCTTTTAGGAGGGGGGGCAACTAATGAAAAACTGTTTTTT | CASLLGGGATNEKLFF
few | TRBJ1-1 | TRBD1 | TRBV27 | TGTGCCAGCAGTTTACGGTTAAACAGGGGGCTGCGGGTGAATAGGGCTGAAGCTTTCTTT | CASSLRLNRGLRVNRAEAFF
few | TRBJ1-1 | - | TRBV11-2 | TGTGCCAGCAGCTTAGACAGTGGAGCCTCTGAAGCTTTCTTT | CASSLDSGASEAFF
few | TRBJ2-7 | TRBD2 | TRBV28 | TGTGCCAGCACAACCGGACTAGCGGGAAGGTCTGAGCAGTACTTC | CASTTGLAGRSEQYF
- | TRBJ2-7 | TRBD2 | TRBV7-2 | TGTGCCAGCAGCTTAGTAGGCGGGGGAGGCTACGAGCAGTACTTC | CASSLVGGGGYEQYF
- | TRBJ2-7 | TRBD1 | TRBV5-1 | TGCGCCAGCAGCTCCGGCCAAGGGACAGGGATTGGCGAGCAGTACTTC | CASSSGQGTGIGEQYF
- | TRBJ2-7 | - | TRBV7-6 | TGTGCCAGCAGCTTAGGGTCTAGTCACTCCTACGAGCAGTACTTC | CASSLGSSHSYEQYF
- | TRBJ2-2 | TRBD1 | TRBV7-8 | TGTGCCAGCAGCCCCCATGGGACAGAGGTTACCGGGGAGCTGTTTTTT | CASSPHGTEVTGELFF
few | TRBJ2-2 | - | TRBV19 | TGTGCCGTAAACCTACCCCCCGGGGAGCTGTTTTTT | CAVNLPPGELFF
- | TRBJ2-5 | TRBD2 | TRBV5-4 | TGTGCCAGCAGCTTGGCCTACGGGACGGCGGGGGAAGAGACCCAGTACTTC | CASSLAYGTAGEETQYF
- | TRBJ2-3 | - | TRBV7-3 | TGTGCCAGCAGCAGGGGCCCTCCGCCGGATACGCAGTATTTT | CASSRGPPPDTQYF
- | TRBJ2-1 | TRBD2 | TRBV18 | TGTGCCAGCTCACCGGGACTAGCGGGAGGTAATGAGCAGTTCTTC | CASSPGLAGGNEQFF
- | TRBJ1-3 | TRBD1 | TRBV7-9 | TGTGCCAGCAGCCCTAGCCCTGGACAGGTAGACTCTGGAAACACCATATATTTT | CASSPSPGQVDSGNTIYF
- | TRBJ1-2 | - | TRBV18 | TGTGCCAGCTCGTGGGACTCCAACTATGGCTACACCTTC | CASSWDSNYGYTF
- | TRBJ2-5 | TRBD2 | TRBV10-3 | TGTGCCATCAGTGAGTACAGCGGGACTAATTCCCAAGAGACCCAGTACTTC | CAISEYSGTNSQETQYF
- | TRBJ1-2 | - | TRBV6-5 | TGTGCCAGCAGTTACGGCCAAGGGCGGGACTATGGCTACACCTTC | CASSYGQGRDYGYTF
- | TRBJ1-6 | - | TRBV27 | TGTGCCAGCCGCGGGGGTTCAGATAATTCACCCCTCCACTTT | CASRGGSDNSPLHF
once | TRBJ2-5 | - | TRBV5-1 | TGCGCCAGCAGCACGGGGGGCGGGAGTAGCCAAGAGACCCAGTACTTC | CASSTGGGSSQETQYF
once | TRBJ2-5 | TRBD1 | TRBV7-7 | TGTGCTAGCAGCGCATTCAGTGGGACAGGGTCCGGGAAGACCCAGTACTTC | CASSAFSGTGSGKTQYF
few | TRBJ1-1 | - | TRBV30 | TGTGCCTGGATCGGGGGTATCATGAACACTGAAGCTTTCTTT | CAWIGGIMNTEAFF
once | TRBJ1-5 | TRBD1 | TRBV6-1 | TGTGCCAGCAGGGACAGGGTGGGCGATCAGCCCCAGCATTTT | CASRDRVGDQPQHF
few | TRBJ1-3 | - | TRBV2 | TGTGCCAGCAGTCAACCCCGGTCCGGGGACACCATATATTTT | CASSQPRSGDTIYF
- | TRBJ2-7 | - | TRBV18 | TGTGCCAGCTCACCGGTCAGGGGTGGGGCCGAGCAGTACTTC | CASSPVRGGAEQYF
- | TRBJ1-5 | - | TRBV6-2/TRBV6-3 | TGTGCCAGCAGTTACCTCGGCCAGGTGAATCAGCCCCAGCATTTT | CASSYLGQVNQPQHF
- | TRBJ2-7 | - | TRBV5-1 | TGCGCCAGCAGCTTGGGTCAGGGGTCCTACGAGCAGTACTTC | CASSLGQGSYEQYF
- | TRBJ2-3 | - | TRBV3-1/TRBV3-2 | TGTGCCAGCAGCCGTGCAGAGGGAACAGATACGCAGTATTTT | CASSRAEGTDTQYF
- | TRBJ2-4 | TRBD2 | TRBV28 | TGTGCCAGCAGCCCCAGCGGGACCCGAAAAAACATTCAGTACTTC | CASSPSGTRKNIQYF
- | TRBJ1-1 | - | TRBV29-1 | TGCAGCGCCGGGACAAATCCCATGAACACTGAAGCTTTCTTT | CSAGTNPMNTEAFF
- | TRBJ1-5 | - | TRBV20-1 | TGCAGTGCTAGTTCAGTCGGCAATCAGCCCCAGCATTTT | CSASSVGNQPQHF
few | TRBJ2-5 | - | TRBV4-2 | TGTGCCAGCAGCCAAGACTTGTCGGGCGGGCCTACCCAAGAGACCCAGTACTTC | CASSQDLSGGPTQETQYF
- | TRBJ1-4 | TRBD1 | TRBV28 | TGTGCCAGCAGTCCAAACAGGGGAACTAATGAAAAACTGTTTTTT | CASSPNRGTNEKLFF
medium-sized | TRBJ1-2 | - | TRBV6-5 | TGTGCCAGCAGGCAGAGGGAGAGCTATGGCTACACCTTC | CASRQRESYGYTF
- | TRBJ2-7 | TRBD1 | TRBV5-1 | TGCGCCAGCAGACCAGTCCCGACAGGGGCGGGCGAGCAGTACTTC | CASRPVPTGAGEQYF
- | TRBJ1-5 | - | TRBV28 | TGTGCCAGCAGTGCGAATAATCAGCCCCAGCATTTT | CASSANNQPQHF